One sample yielded the 8 T cell receptor beta chains listed below, sequenced in a study of blood T cell repertoires in COVID-19. The repertoire was sequenced with immunoSEQ multiplex PCR; TCRdb's copy has only in-frame clones and lacks some. The table shows fewer than 350,000 clones, with about nine tenths occurring only once. The specimen sequenced was PBMCs or T cells enriched from blood (not recorded which). All receptors come from a man aged 55-75 years who had recovered from COVID-19.

The chain uses TRBV9 and TRBJ1-2, with D perhaps TRBD1 (5 bases). Trimming removed 4 bases at V and 2 bases at J, with 12 bases between. This CDR3 is built from 14 residues. Germline-derived CDR1 and CDR2 are SGDLS and YYNGEE. CDR3 loop: CASSPFGGNYGYTF. CDR3 DNA sequence: TGTGCCAGCAGCCCTTTCGGGGGAAACTATGGCTACACCTTC.

CDR3 in DNA: TGTGCCAGCAGCACGGAGTCGACGGGAGATACGCAGTATTTT. Encoded protein: CASSTESTGDTQYF. This chain joins TRBV5-4 and TRBJ2-3, with D hard to call. Germline lookup yields CDR1 SGHNT and CDR2 YYREEE (reference sequence). V dropped 4 bases and J dropped 5 bases, with 14 bases sitting between them. The CDR3 loop spans 14 amino acids. Filled out from reference TRBV5-4 and TRBJ2-3, the complete variable domain reads ETGVTQSPTHLIKTRGQQVTLRCSSQSGHNTVSWYQQALGQGPQFIFQYYREEENGRGNFPPRFSGLQFPNYSSELNVNALELDDSALYLCASSTESTGDTQYFGPGTRLTVL.

The chain couples TRBV28 to TRBJ2-7, with D possibly matching TRBD1 (9 bases). CDR1 is MDHEN and CDR2 is SYDVKM in the germline V gene. Trimming cost V 6 bases and J 7 bases, with 19 bases left between them. This CDR3 comprises 14 residues. CDR3 sequence: CASSIGTGTREQYF. Here the CDR3 DNA reads TGTGCCAGCAGCATAGGGACAGGGACTAGGGAGCAGTACTTC.

About this clone itself: The sample carries other DNA sequences with the same CDR3. V is TRBV6-5 and J is TRBJ1-6, with D hard to call. CDR1 is MNHEY, CDR2 SVGAGI, per germline. The length of the CDR3 is 14 residues. V was pared by 6 bases and J by 0 bases, with 6 bases between. CDR3 DNA: TGTGCCAGCAGGGCGGGCTCCTATAATTCACCCCTCCACTTT. Translated: CASRAGSYNSPLHF.

The rearrangement joins TRBV6-4 to TRBJ1-3; D gene uncertain. V dropped 9 bases and J dropped 1 base, with 22 bases sitting between them. The CDR3 has 17 residues. Looked up from germline, CDR1 is MRHNA and CDR2 is SNTAGT. The CDR3 sequence: CARLRGSPKRSGNTIYF. CDR3 in DNA: TGTGCCAGACTACGAGGGAGCCCTAAGAGATCTGGAAACACCATATATTTT.

The chain joins TRBV7-9 to TRBJ2-1, with a tentative D call TRBD1 (6 bases). The ends were cut back, 4 bases at V and 7 bases at J, with 17 bases in the middle. Germline CDR1 is SEHNR and CDR2 is FQNEAQ (reference sequence). This CDR3 is 15 amino acids long. The CDR3 DNA is TGTGCCAGCAGCTCAAGGGAACAGGGTGCGAATGAGCAGTTCTTC. Amino acid sequence: CASSSREQGANEQFF.

V and J are TRBV28 and TRBJ1-2, with D possibly being TRBD1 (5 bases). Trimming pared 7 bases from V and 4 bases from J, leaving 19 bases between. Germline CDR1 MDHEN, CDR2 SYDVKM. The CDR3 runs to 15 residues. This CDR3 reads CASTTKRGVGYGYTF. The CDR3 DNA reads TGTGCCAGCACCACCAAGCGGGGGGTCGGCTATGGCTACACCTTC.

The chain's CDR3 is CASSVAPHNEQFF. CDR3 DNA sequence: TGTGCCAGCAGCGTAGCTCCCCACAATGAGCAGTTCTTC. This chain uses TRBV9 with TRBJ2-1; D is uncertain. Trimming took 0 bases from V and 5 from J, leaving 6 bases between them. This CDR3 comprises 13 residues. Per germline, CDR1 SGDLS and CDR2 YYNGEE.